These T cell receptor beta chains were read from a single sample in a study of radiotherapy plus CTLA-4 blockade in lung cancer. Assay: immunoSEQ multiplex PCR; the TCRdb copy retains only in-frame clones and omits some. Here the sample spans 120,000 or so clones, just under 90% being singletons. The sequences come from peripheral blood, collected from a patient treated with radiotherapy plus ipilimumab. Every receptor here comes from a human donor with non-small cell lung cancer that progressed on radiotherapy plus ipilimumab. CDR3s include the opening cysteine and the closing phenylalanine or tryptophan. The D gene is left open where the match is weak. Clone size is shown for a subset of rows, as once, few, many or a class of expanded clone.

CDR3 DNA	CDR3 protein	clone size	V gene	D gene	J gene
TGCGCCAGCAGCATACTAGCGGGGACCCACACCTACGAGCAGTACTTC	CASSILAGTHTYEQYF	.	TRBV5-1	TRBD2	TRBJ2-7
TGTGCCAGCAGCTTAGGACAGGGGGACACTGAAGCTTTCTTT	CASSLGQGDTEAFF	.	TRBV7-9	TRBD1	TRBJ1-1
TGTGCCAGCCTCTTAACAACCTACGAGCAGTACTTC	CASLLTTYEQYF	.	TRBV6-1	.	TRBJ2-7
TGTGCCTGGAGGGGACTAGCGCCTAGCTCCTACAATGAGCAGTTCTTC	CAWRGLAPSSYNEQFF	.	TRBV30	TRBD2	TRBJ2-1
TGCGCCAGCAGCCAAGACCGGCAGGGGTACATCTACGAGCAGTACTTC	CASSQDRQGYIYEQYF	.	TRBV4-1	.	TRBJ2-7
TGTGCCAGCAGTGAAGCTGGGGGTTACACTGAAGCTTTCTTT	CASSEAGGYTEAFF	.	TRBV6-1	.	TRBJ1-1
TGTGCCAGCAGGAAAAGGGGTCCGGAGACCCAGTACTTC	CASRKRGPETQYF	.	TRBV6-5	.	TRBJ2-5
TGTGCCAGCAGTTACGGCGGGGACGTCCAGTACTTC	CASSYGGDVQYF	.	TRBV6-5	.	TRBJ2-5
TGTGCCAGCTCAGGGGCATTAGCGGGAAACAATGAGCAGTTCTTC	CASSGALAGNNEQFF	.	TRBV18	TRBD2	TRBJ2-1
TGTGCCAGCAGCTTAGCGGGAGGGGCCTACGAGCAGTACTTC	CASSLAGGAYEQYF	medium-sized	TRBV11-3	TRBD2	TRBJ2-7
TGTGCCAGCAGCCCCGGTTACCTAGTTCCCGGCCTCCTGGACGAGCAGTACTTC	CASSPGYLVPGLLDEQYF	.	TRBV7-9	.	TRBJ2-7
TGTGCCAGCAGCTTTGGACTAGCGGAGGGACAAGAGACCCAGTACTTC	CASSFGLAEGQETQYF	.	TRBV7-9	TRBD2	TRBJ2-5
TGTGCCAGTTCCAGGGACAGGGCTGGGGCCAACGTCCTGACTTTC	CASSRDRAGANVLTF	.	TRBV19	TRBD1	TRBJ2-6
TGTGCCAGCAGTTATGACAGGGGGCTATACGAGCAGTACTTC	CASSYDRGLYEQYF	.	TRBV6-6	TRBD1	TRBJ2-7
TGCGCCAGCAGCTTGGGTCCAGGCCGTAGCTCTGGAAACACCATATATTTT	CASSLGPGRSSGNTIYF	.	TRBV5-1	.	TRBJ1-3
TGCGCCAGCAGCCAACCCACAAGGGGGACCTACGAGCAGTACTTC	CASSQPTRGTYEQYF	.	TRBV4-1	.	TRBJ2-7
TGCAGCGTTGACATAGGGACAGGGTACACTGAAGCTTTCTTT	CSVDIGTGYTEAFF	.	TRBV29-1	TRBD1	TRBJ1-1
TGTGCCAGCAGCTCCCGGACAGGGGATTTTACCGGGGAGCTGTTTTTT	CASSSRTGDFTGELFF	.	TRBV7-3	TRBD1	TRBJ2-2
TGTGCCAGCAGCTTAGGGACAGGGGACAATGAGCAGTTCTTC	CASSLGTGDNEQFF	.	TRBV11-1	TRBD1	TRBJ2-1
TGTGCCAGCAGCCCCGACAGGGGGACGTTTGAAAAACTGTTTTTT	CASSPDRGTFEKLFF	once	TRBV6-1	TRBD1	TRBJ1-4
TGTGCCAGCAGCAGGGGGGCTAACTCCTACAATGAGCAGTTCTTC	CASSRGANSYNEQFF	.	TRBV9	.	TRBJ2-1
TGCGCCAGCAGCCAAGTGGGTCGCTCAGGTACGCAGTATTTT	CASSQVGRSGTQYF	.	TRBV4-1	.	TRBJ2-3
TGTGCCAGCAGCACGGGACAGTACAATGAGCAGTTCTTC	CASSTGQYNEQFF	.	TRBV7-9	TRBD1	TRBJ2-1
TGTGCCAGCAGTTACGGGTCCTATCAGCCCCAGCATTTT	CASSYGSYQPQHF	.	TRBV27	.	TRBJ1-5
TGTGCCAGCTCACCATCTGGCAGAAGGAACTATGGCTACACCTTC	CASSPSGRRNYGYTF	.	TRBV18	.	TRBJ1-2
TGTGCCAGTAGTATGGCTAGCGTACCCTACGAGCAGTACTTC	CASSMASVPYEQYF	.	TRBV19	.	TRBJ2-7
TGTGCCAGCAGCCGAAACCGGGACACAGTCTACGAGCAGTACTTC	CASSRNRDTVYEQYF	.	TRBV6-6	.	TRBJ2-7
TGTGCCAGCAGCTTGGAAGGGGGCTTAGAGCAGTACTTC	CASSLEGGLEQYF	.	TRBV5-6	TRBD1	TRBJ2-7
TGTGCCAGCAGTTACACACCTACCCTGGGGGAGCTGTTTTTT	CASSYTPTLGELFF	.	TRBV2	.	TRBJ2-2
TGTGCCAGTAGTACGCACAGGTTGAACACTGAAGCTTTCTTT	CASSTHRLNTEAFF	.	TRBV19	.	TRBJ1-1
TGTGCCACCAGCAGTGACAGGGGGTCCTCCTACGAGCAGTACTTC	CATSSDRGSSYEQYF	.	TRBV15	TRBD1	TRBJ2-7
TGTGCCAGCAGCTTGATCTCTCCTTACGAGCAGTACTTC	CASSLISPYEQYF	.	TRBV7-2	.	TRBJ2-7
TGCAGTGCTAGTGGGGGAAATGAGCAGTTCTTC	CSASGGNEQFF	.	TRBV20-1	.	TRBJ2-1
TGTGCCAGCAGCTTACAATGGCGGATACTCACAGATACGCAGTATTTT	CASSLQWRILTDTQYF	once	TRBV7-8	.	TRBJ2-3
TGTGCCAGCAGTTTAGTTAGCGGTTCGAACACCGGGGAGCTGTTTTTT	CASSLVSGSNTGELFF	.	TRBV28	.	TRBJ2-2